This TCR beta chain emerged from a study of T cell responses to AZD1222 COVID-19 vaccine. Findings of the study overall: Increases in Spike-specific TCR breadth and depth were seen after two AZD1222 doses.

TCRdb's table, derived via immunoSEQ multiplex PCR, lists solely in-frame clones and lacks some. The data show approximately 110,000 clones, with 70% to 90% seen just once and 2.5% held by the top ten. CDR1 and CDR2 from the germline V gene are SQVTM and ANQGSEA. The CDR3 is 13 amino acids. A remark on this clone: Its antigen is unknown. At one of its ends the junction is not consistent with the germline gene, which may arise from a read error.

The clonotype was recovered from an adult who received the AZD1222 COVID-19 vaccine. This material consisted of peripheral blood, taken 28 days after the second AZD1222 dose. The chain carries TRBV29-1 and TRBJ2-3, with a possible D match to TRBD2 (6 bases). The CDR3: CSVEVGGVDTQYF. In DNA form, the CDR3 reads TGCAGCGTGGAAGTGGGGGGAGTAGATACGCAGTATTTT.